These 18 T cell receptor beta chains share one sample of origin, sequenced in a study of T cell responses to AZD1222 COVID-19 vaccine. Repertoires were generated with immunoSEQ multiplex PCR, while TCRdb's copy carries only in-frame clones and drops some. The data contain 130,000 or so clones, about 92% of them seen just once; the ten biggest clones take up 0.8% to 1.1%. The sample was peripheral blood, taken on day 0 of AZD1222 vaccination. Receptors were obtained from an adult in good health.

The chain links TRBV7-9 to TRBJ1-5; D uncertain. V was cut by 3 bases and J by 6 bases, with 9 bases left in between. CDR3 length equals 13 residues. Germline V gene sequence: CDR1 SEHNR, CDR2 FQNEAQ (reference sequence). The CDR3 nucleotides are TGTGCCAGCAGCTTTAGGGCCGGTCAGCCCCAGCATTTT. This gives the protein CASSFRAGQPQHF.

This sequence joins TRBV11-2 and TRBJ2-1; 7 bases match TRBD2. There are 15 residues in the CDR3. V shed 3 bases, J shed 1 base, and the junction held 3 bases outside the gene matches. CDR1 SGHAT and CDR2 FQNNGV come from the germline V gene. CDR3 loop: CASSFGGGSYNEQFF. The CDR3 coding sequence is TGTGCCAGCAGCTTCGGGGGAGGGTCCTACAATGAGCAGTTCTTC.

The rearrangement joins TRBV7-9 to TRBJ1-1; D may be TRBD1 (5 bases). Trimming removed 3 bases at V and 4 bases at J, with 12 bases between. The CDR3 extends over 14 amino acids. Germline CDR1 SEHNR, CDR2 FQNEAQ (reference sequence). The CDR3 region has the DNA TGTGCCAGCAGCTTCGGCAGGGTTTTCACTGAAGCTTTCTTT. As protein: CASSFGRVFTEAFF.

This chain links TRBV9 with TRBJ1-5, with 8 bases aligning to TRBD1. J was trimmed by 7 bases and V by 6 bases; bases with no gene match: 6. The CDR3 is 13 amino acids. Per germline, CDR1 SGDLS and CDR2 YYNGEE. The CDR3 protein is CASITDREQPQHF. The DNA for the CDR3 is TGTGCCAGCATAACGGACAGGGAACAGCCCCAGCATTTT. Variable domain in full (rest from reference TRBV9 and TRBJ1-5): DSGVTQTPKHLITATGQRVTLRCSPRSGDLSVYWYQQSLDQGLQFLIQYYNGEERAKGNILERFSAQQFPDLHSELNLSSLELGDSALYFCASITDREQPQHFGDGTRLSIL.

The CDR3 region is CASSQQGLGGYTF. CDR3 bases: TGCGCCAGCAGCCAACAGGGCCTGGGTGGCTACACCTTC. The chain links TRBV4-1 to TRBJ1-2; the D gene is possibly TRBD1 (5 bases). The germline CDR1 and CDR2 sequences are MGHRA and YSYEKL. The CDR3 spans 13 residues. V was pared by 2 bases and J by 7 bases, with 11 bases between.

This chain uses TRBV29-1 with TRBJ1-2; tentative D call: TRBD1 (5 bases). This CDR3 spans 13 amino acids. Germline CDR1 is SQVTM and CDR2 is ANQGSEA. Between the trimmed V and J ends, which lost 3 bases and 4 bases, there was a span of 12 bases. CDR3 region: CSVDRVRGYGYTF. The DNA of the CDR3 is TGCAGCGTTGACAGGGTTCGGGGCTATGGCTACACCTTC.

This clone occurred once. The J gene is TRBJ1-2, the V gene TRBV15; maybe TRBD1 (6 bases). The length of the CDR3 is 15 residues. Trimming left V 1 base short and J 4 bases short, with 13 bases between. In germline, CDR1 is LNHNV, CDR2 YYDKDF (reference sequence). The CDR3 is CATSRGTDRAYGYTF. The CDR3 DNA sequence: TGTGCCACCAGCAGAGGGACAGATCGCGCCTATGGCTACACCTTC.

The chain joins TRBV30 to TRBJ1-5; TRBD1 matches at 8 bases. The CDR3 contains 15 residues. Germline lookup yields CDR1 GTSNPN and CDR2 SVGIG (reference sequence). With V trimmed by 3 bases and J by 4 bases, 8 bases remained unmatched. The chain's CDR3 is CAWSIPGGANQPQHF. The CDR3 DNA reads as TGTGCCTGGAGCATTCCAGGGGGCGCGAATCAGCCCCAGCATTTT.

The chain joins TRBV24-1 to TRBJ2-1, with 11 bases fitting TRBD2. Germline V gives CDR1 KGHDR, CDR2 SFDVKD. Trimming at V came to 9 bases and at J to 4 bases, leaving 7 bases not matched to a gene. This CDR3 spans 15 amino acids. CDR3 bases: TGTGCCACCCAACAACGACTAGCGGGGTACAATGAGCAGTTCTTC. Protein: CATQQRLAGYNEQFF.

The genes are TRBV5-6 and TRBJ2-7, with D perhaps being TRBD1 or TRBD2 (5 bases each). The CDR3 has 11 amino acids. V lost 1 base and J lost 8, with 7 bases in between. Germline CDR1 SGHDT, CDR2 YYEEEE. The CDR3 coding sequence is TGTGCCAGCAGCTTGTTGGGACAGCAGTACTTC. Translating it yields CASSLLGQQYF.

The chain links TRBV5-4 to TRBJ2-1; D is perhaps TRBD2 (5 bases). CDR3 length equals 14 residues. Trimming left V 0 bases short and J 8 bases short, with 12 bases between. Germline V gene sequence: CDR1 SGHNT, CDR2 YYREEE (reference sequence). CDR3 loop: CASSLGWAGDEQFF. CDR3 in DNA: TGTGCCAGCAGCTTGGGATGGGCGGGCGATGAGCAGTTCTTC.

The J gene is TRBJ1-2, the V gene TRBV4-1; 9 bases are a match to TRBD1. The germline V gene encodes CDR1 MGHRA and CDR2 YSYEKL. CDR3 length equals 17 residues. V trimming: 1 base; J trimming: 4 bases; junction bases outside the gene matches: 10. CDR3 nucleotide sequence: TGCGCCAGCAGCCAAGCCCATCCGGGACAGGGCGCCTATGGCTACACCTTC. Translation: CASSQAHPGQGAYGYTF.

This rearrangement joins TRBV2 to TRBJ2-2; 9 bases are a match to TRBD2. The germline gives CDR1 SNHLY, CDR2 FYNNEI. The CDR3 contains 13 residues. The V gene end was trimmed by 10 bases and the J gene end by 3 bases; junction bases not matched to a gene: 3. The CDR3 here is CATQREDTGELFF. DNA of the CDR3: TGTGCCACTCAGCGGGAGGACACCGGGGAGCTGTTTTTT.

This sequence joins TRBV13 and TRBJ1-2; D is possibly TRBD1 (5 bases). The V and J ends lost 2 bases and 3 bases respectively, with 13 bases between them. Per germline, CDR1 PRHDT and CDR2 FYEKMQ (reference sequence). The CDR3 loop spans 15 amino acids. The CDR3, as DNA: TGTGCCAGCAGCTTAATCGAGGGGCCGGACTATGGCTACACCTTC. Translating gives CASSLIEGPDYGYTF.

This clone was found once. J is TRBJ1-6 and V is TRBV11-3; D remains ambiguous. Germline loops: CDR1 SGHNT, CDR2 YENEEA. V was trimmed by 3 bases and J by 6 bases, leaving 9 bases between them. The CDR3 spans 14 residues. This CDR3 reads CASSFISPNSPLHF. The CDR3 DNA is TGTGCCAGCAGCTTCATATCCCCTAATTCACCCCTCCACTTT. The full variable domain, with the rest looked up from reference TRBV11-3 and TRBJ1-6, is EAGVVQSPRYKIIEKKQPVAFWCNPISGHNTLYWYLQNLGQGPELLIRYENEEAVDDSQLPKDRFSAERLKGVDSTLKIQPAELGDSAVYLCASSFISPNSPLHFGNGTRLTVT.

The genes are TRBV21-1 and TRBJ2-2. TRBV21-1 is a pseudogene locus. The CDR3 has 15 amino acids. This CDR3 is CASSNGGVGGGELFF. CDR3 in DNA: TGTGCCAGCAGCAACGGGGGCGTTGGGGGCGGGGAGCTGTTTTTT.

In this sample, this clone turned up a few times. V gene TRBV5-6 combines with J gene TRBJ2-2; D is ambiguous. V was clipped by 4 bases and J by 8 bases, with 12 bases between them. Germline values: CDR1 SGHDT, CDR2 YYEEEE. The CDR3 totals 13 residues. The CDR3 loop reads CASSPHPEGELFF. The CDR3 DNA follows: TGTGCCAGCAGCCCGCACCCAGAGGGGGAGCTGTTTTTT.

The chain joins TRBV18 to TRBJ1-1; D not certain. Germline values: CDR1 KGHSH, CDR2 LQKENI. Deletions cut 3 bases from V and 1 base from J, with 15 bases between. The CDR3 is 16 amino acids. The CDR3 here is CASSPLSGSGNTEAFF. In DNA, the CDR3 is TGTGCCAGCTCACCTCTAAGCGGATCAGGGAACACTGAAGCTTTCTTT.